Presented here are 23 T cell receptor beta chains from one specimen sequenced in a study of post-analysis software for immune sequencing data. Whole-study results and caveats: Controls showed lower frequencies than patients for 5 or 6 TRBV segments, and TRBV5-6, TRBV5-1 and TRBV20-1 were among these.

Sequencing libraries made from TCR beta cDNA carried unique molecular identifiers. A single record per CDR3 protein comes from TCRdb applying MiXCR to the PCR reads. The table has roughly 600,000 distinct CDR3 sequences, roughly two fifths seen once. Their antigens remain unidentified. Sequences were obtained from blood. The receptors derive from a girl aged 10 to 17 with multiple sclerosis.

The chain uses TRBV28 and TRBJ2-1, with 7 bases fitting TRBD1. Trimming cost V 8 bases and J 3 bases; bases outside gene matches: 4. The CDR3 is made up of 13 amino acids. Germline CDR1 reads MDHEN; CDR2 reads SYDVKM. CDR3 bases: TGTGCCAGCGCCGGGACAGACTACAATGAGCAGTTCTTC. Translating gives CASAGTDYNEQFF. Full variable domain (rest looked up from reference TRBV28 and TRBJ2-1): DVKVTQSSRYLVKRTGEKVFLECVQDMDHENMFWYRQDPGLGLRLIYFSYDVKMKEKGDIPEGYSVSREKKERFSLILESASTNQTSMYLCASAGTDYNEQFFGPGTRLTVL.

The chain uses TRBV6-5 and TRBJ2-5; 7 bases match TRBD1. Germline V gene lookup returns CDR1 MNHEY and CDR2 SVGAGI. With 6 bases clipped from V and 2 bases from J, the junction kept 9 bases outside the gene matches. The CDR3 runs 15 residues. The CDR3 loop reads CASRPNRGRQETQYF. For the CDR3, the DNA is TGTGCCAGCAGGCCTAACAGGGGACGGCAAGAGACCCAGTACTTC.

This clonotype appeared a few times. A clone one base away is much larger, so this may be a read error. V is TRBV6-5 and J is TRBJ2-4; 9 nucleotides align to TRBD1. With the DNA end fitting TRBJ2-7 better, the J assignment may be wrong. This CDR3 comprises 15 residues. Germline V gives CDR1 MNHEY, CDR2 SVGAGI. The CDR3 nucleotides read TGTGCCAGCAGTTGCCGGGGACAGGGAACTTACGAGCAGTACTTC. Amino acid sequence: CASSCRGQGTYEQYF.

V and J are TRBV19 and TRBJ2-6; 8 positions match TRBD1. V lost 10 bases and J lost 0; bases outside the gene matches: 5. The CDR3 is made up of 15 amino acids. Germline CDR1 and CDR2: LNHDA and SQIVND (reference sequence). For the CDR3, the DNA is TGTGCCACCGGACAGGGTGGCTCTGGGGCCAACGTCCTGACTTTC. This codes for CATGQGGSGANVLTF.

This clonotype was found once. The chain uses TRBV7-2 and TRBJ1-2, with 7 bases aligning to TRBD1. With V trimmed by 5 bases and J by 9 bases, 9 bases remained unmatched. CDR3 length: 13 amino acids. CDR1 and CDR2 (germline): SGHTA, FQGNSA. The CDR3 DNA reads TGTGCCAGCAGCCTGGGACCGGACAGGAGCTACACCTTC. It specifies CASSLGPDRSYTF.

This clonotype was seen more than once but under ten times. V and J are TRBV20-1 and TRBJ2-7; possibly TRBD1 or TRBD2 for D (6 bases each). The CDR3 length is 13 residues. Germline V CDR1 and CDR2: DFQATT, SNEGSKA (reference sequence). With 4 bases removed from V and 5 bases from J, the gap between germline ends came to 15 bases. CDR3: CSANGQGTHEQYF. DNA of the CDR3: TGCAGTGCTAACGGGCAGGGGACTCACGAGCAGTACTTC.

This clonotype came up many times. The chain is built from TRBV12-3 or TRBV12-4 and TRBJ1-1, with a possible D match to TRBD1 (6 bases). CDR3 length: 13 residues. Trimming pared 0 bases from V and 4 bases from J, leaving 6 bases between. This chain's CDR3 is CASSLAGGTEAFF. The CDR3 DNA is TGTGCCAGCAGTTTAGCAGGGGGCACTGAAGCTTTCTTT.

The chain couples TRBV20-1 to TRBJ1-5; the D gene is possibly TRBD1 (5 bases). This CDR3 is 13 amino acids long. V gave up 0 bases and J gave up 3 bases, with 6 bases separating them. Germline assignment: CDR1 DFQATT and CDR2 SNEGSKA (reference sequence). The CDR3 DNA is TGCAGTGCTAGAGAGGGGACCAATCAGCCCCAGCATTTT. Translating it yields CSAREGTNQPQHF.

This clonotype was picked up one time. The gene calls are TRBV9 and TRBJ2-1; 7 bases map to TRBD1. V lost 6 bases and J lost 7; bases outside the gene matches: 10. The CDR3 contains 14 residues. Per germline, CDR1 SGDLS and CDR2 YYNGEE. CDR3 residues: CASNNPGQRNEQFF. CDR3 nucleotides: TGTGCCAGCAACAATCCGGGACAGAGAAATGAGCAGTTCTTC.

The J gene is TRBJ1-4, the V gene TRBV6-6; D ambiguous. CDR3 length equals 16 residues. Trimming pared 6 bases from V and 1 base from J, leaving 15 bases between. Germline CDR1 MNHNY, CDR2 SVGAGI (reference sequence). The CDR3 region is CASRTDLRGTNEKLFF. DNA for the CDR3: TGTGCCAGCAGGACGGACTTAAGAGGAACTAATGAAAAACTGTTTTTT.

This clonotype turned up a few times. The chain joins TRBV6-1 to TRBJ2-7, with TRBD1 matching over 10 bases. The CDR3 totals 18 residues. After removal of 2 bases from V and 6 bases from J, the junction contained 16 bases not matched to a gene. Germline assignment: CDR1 MNHNS and CDR2 SASEGT. The CDR3 DNA follows: TGTGCCAGCAGTGAATACTCGGCTAGACAGGGGGCCAGGAGCGAGCAGTACTTC. Protein sequence: CASSEYSARQGARSEQYF.

The chain carries TRBV29-1 and TRBJ2-1; TRBD1 matches 12 bases. The CDR3 is 17 amino acids. Germline CDR1 reads SQVTM; CDR2 reads ANQGSEA. J lost 7 bases, V lost 6 bases, and 16 bases had no gene match. In DNA, the CDR3 is TGCAGCGTACCAAACCCACCGGGACAGGGGGCTTTAAATGAGCAGTTCTTC. Its translation: CSVPNPPGQGALNEQFF.

The rearrangement links TRBV3-1 to TRBJ1-6, with D uncertain. Trimming pared 1 base from V and 7 bases from J, leaving 11 bases between. Germline V gives CDR1 LGHDT, CDR2 YNNKEL (reference sequence). This CDR3 has 15 residues. The CDR3 region has the DNA TGTGCCAGCAGCCAAGTGATGACGGAGAATTCACCCCTCCACTTT. It codes for CASSQVMTENSPLHF.

This chain joins TRBV5-6 and TRBJ1-2; 9 nucleotides line up with TRBD1. CDR3 length: 16 amino acids. Germline V gene lookup returns CDR1 SGHDT and CDR2 YYEEEE. J lost 0 bases, V lost 0 bases, and 3 bases had no gene match. The chain's CDR3 is CASSLVQGASNYGYTF. In DNA form, the CDR3 reads TGTGCCAGCAGCTTGGTACAGGGGGCTTCTAACTATGGCTACACCTTC.

This clonotype was observed a few times. The rearrangement uses TRBV2 and TRBJ2-3; perhaps TRBD2 as D (6 bases). V was pared by 10 bases and J by 1 base, with 18 bases between. CDR3 size: 15 residues. The germline V gene encodes CDR1 SNHLY and CDR2 FYNNEI. The CDR3 DNA reads TGTGCCATCGGCTCCGGACTACACCGCACAGATACGCAGTATTTT. Its translation: CAIGSGLHRTDTQYF.

The V call is TRBV27, the J call TRBJ1-5; no definite D call. V was cut by 2 bases and J by 3 bases, with 5 bases left in between. Per germline, CDR1 MNHEY and CDR2 SMNVEV (reference sequence). The CDR3 spans 13 residues. The CDR3 nucleotides read TGTGCCAGCAGTTTAACTCACAATCAGCCCCAGCATTTT. Amino acids: CASSLTHNQPQHF.

The chain recombines TRBV20-1 with TRBJ2-1, with TRBD2 identical over 9 bases. V was clipped by 1 base and J by 0 bases; unmatched bases: 10. CDR3 length: 18 amino acids. The germline gives CDR1 DFQATT, CDR2 SNEGSKA (reference sequence). The CDR3 nucleotides are TGCAGTGCTAGAGTTGCAGCGGGGGGAATGGCCTCCTACAATGAGCAGTTCTTC. Protein sequence: CSARVAAGGMASYNEQFF.

This clonotype was observed a handful of times. The V and J genes are TRBV20-1 and TRBJ2-7; possibly TRBD1 or TRBD2 for D (5 bases each). Deletions cut 3 bases from V and 6 bases from J, with 18 bases between. Germline lookup yields CDR1 DFQATT and CDR2 SNEGSKA (reference sequence). The CDR3 covers 14 residues. For the CDR3, the DNA is TGCAGTGCTAGTCGGGGCCAGGGATCGACCGAGCAGTACTTC. The encoded protein is CSASRGQGSTEQYF.

The chain joins TRBV12-3 or TRBV12-4 to TRBJ1-2; TRBD1 might be the D (6 bases). This CDR3 region has 14 residues. With 2 bases removed from V and 8 bases from J, the gap between germline ends came to 15 bases. The CDR3 loop reads CASSLTSGAGGYTF. The CDR3 bases are TGTGCCAGCAGTTTAACATCGGGGGCGGGGGGCTACACCTTC.

In its sample, this clonotype was seen a few times. The genes are TRBV27 and TRBJ1-5; tentatively, D is TRBD1 (6 bases). The germline V gene encodes CDR1 MNHEY and CDR2 SMNVEV (reference sequence). The CDR3 is 16 amino acids. V was clipped by 5 bases and J by 0 bases, with 14 bases between them. The CDR3 nucleotides read TGTGCCAGCAGTCCGACAGGCCATTATAGCAATCAGCCCCAGCATTTT. Residues: CASSPTGHYSNQPQHF.

The rearrangement uses TRBV12-3 or TRBV12-4 and TRBJ1-1, with D perhaps TRBD1 (5 bases). Trimming pared 6 bases from V and 0 bases from J, leaving 14 bases between. The CDR3 runs to 15 residues. The CDR3 spells CASSHPRGMNTEAFF. As DNA, the CDR3 is TGTGCCAGCAGCCACCCACGGGGCATGAACACTGAAGCTTTCTTT.

The CDR3 sequence: CASSPDRVGTQYF. The CDR3 nucleotides read TGTGCCAGCAGCCCGGACAGGGTGGGGACCCAGTACTTC. The chain couples TRBV12-3 or TRBV12-4 to TRBJ2-5; 8 nucleotides agree with TRBD1. CDR3 size: 13 residues. The ends lost 6 bases at V and 7 bases at J; junction bases unmatched: 7.

This chain connects TRBV10-3 to TRBJ2-5; TRBD1 matches 8 bases. The germline V gene has CDR1 ENHRY and CDR2 SYGVKD. The CDR3 is made up of 14 amino acids. V dropped 4 bases and J dropped 11; count of bases not matched to a gene: 12. CDR3 protein: CAISVNRGDNEQYF. The CDR3 nucleotides read TGTGCCATCAGTGTGAACAGGGGGGACAATGAGCAGTACTTC.